Detailed here is one T cell receptor beta chain. Its specificity is unknown. This specimen comes from a study of CD8 T cells in Susac syndrome. Study results and limitations: The study acknowledged a relatively small number of individuals in its TCR sequencing and HLA analysis.

Roughly 0.45 to 1 ug RNA was reverse transcribed with random hexamers. The amplification used immunoSEQ multiplex PCR on TCR beta CDR3; it spanned 54 Vbeta and 13 Jbeta. Using its own MiXCR run on the immunoSEQ multiplex PCR reads, TCRdb lists one record per CDR3 protein. This sample yields some 260,000 distinct CDR3 sequences, of which around 84% are seen a single time; 0.11% belongs to the top ten. This TCR derives from a human donor with multiple sclerosis. Sequencing was performed on CD8+ T cells from PBMCs.

CDR3 sequence (DNA): TGTGCCAGCAGCTTAGTGGGGCAGCAAGCTTTCTTT. As protein: CASSLVGQQAFF. This rearrangement joins TRBV7-9 to TRBJ1-1; tentatively, D is TRBD1 (5 bases). Trimming stripped 1 base from V and 9 bases from J, with 9 bases between. This CDR3 spans 12 amino acids. Germline CDR1 and CDR2: SEHNR and FQNEAQ (reference sequence).